This T cell receptor beta chain was documented in a study of Ad26.COV2.S vaccination and SARS-CoV-2 variants. Study observations and caveats: Recipients of either vaccine or placebo displayed similar breadth of non-spike TCRs.

CDR3 size: 15 residues. Trimming shortened V by 10 bases and J by 8 bases, and 26 bases separated the two germline ends. Germline lookup yields CDR1 LNHDA and CDR2 SQIVND (reference sequence). Indicated treatment: roughly 18 received Ad26.COV2.S at low or high dose, single or two shots; about 5 received placebo; per-sample allocation not given. Sample collection was performed on day 63 after the first vaccine or placebo injection. Details on this clone: Its antigen remains unidentified.

Some clones are missing from TCRdb's copy, which holds only in-frame ones; the method was immunoSEQ multiplex PCR. In the table there are 350,000 to 500,000 clones, 90% of which are singletons. Sequencing was performed on peripheral blood, taken in a trial of Ad26.COV2.S vaccine versus placebo. The chain carries TRBV19 and TRBJ1-2, with D possibly matching TRBD1 (5 bases). This sequence was found in a person between 18 and 59 years old who received the Ad26.COV2.S COVID-19 vaccine or a placebo. The CDR3 coding sequence is TGTGCCACATCACGCATGTTTATGAGGGGAATAGGCTACACCTTC. Amino acids: CATSRMFMRGIGYTF.